The next 25 T cell receptor beta chains were all read from a single sample in a study of control samples from healthy donors and cancer patients. TCRdb's copy holds only in-frame clones and misses some; the assay was immunoSEQ multiplex PCR. The sample consists of 90,000 to 100,000 clones, approximately 84% of them appearing once. Sequencing was carried out using PBMCs. These TCRs come from a man aged 65-85 years with lung cancer.

V usage is TRBV4-1 and J usage is TRBJ2-3; TRBD2 matches 9 bases. The V segment lost 8 bases and the J segment 4 bases; nucleotides outside the gene matches: 4. CDR1 is MGHRA, CDR2 YSYEKL, per germline. This CDR3 has 13 residues. The CDR3 sequence: CASGGGAADTQYF. CDR3 coding DNA: TGCGCCAGCGGCGGGGGGGCTGCAGATACGCAGTATTTT.

The chain is built from TRBV6-5 and TRBJ2-1; 9 bases align to TRBD2. The CDR3 contains 16 residues. Germline V lookup: CDR1 MNHEY, CDR2 SVGAGI. After removal of 0 bases from V and 2 bases from J, the junction contained 2 bases not matched to a gene. DNA for the CDR3: TGTGCCAGCAGTTACTCGGCGGGGGGGACCTACAATGAGCAGTTCTTC. Its translation: CASSYSAGGTYNEQFF.

This chain links TRBV10-2 with TRBJ2-2; 7 positions agree with TRBD1. Germline assignment: CDR1 WSHSY and CDR2 SAAADI. The CDR3 contains 13 residues. The trim removed 7 bases at V and 6 bases at J, leaving 5 bases unmatched. The CDR3 DNA follows: TGCGCCAGCAACAGGGGCTCTGCCGGGGAGCTGTTTTTT. Translated, it gives CASNRGSAGELFF.

The chain is built from TRBV5-4 and TRBJ1-1; D gene unclear. CDR1 is SGHNT and CDR2 is YYREEE in the germline V gene (reference sequence). V lost 4 bases and J 2 bases, leaving 6 bases between the germline ends. The CDR3 has 12 amino acids. The CDR3 region has the DNA TGTGCCAGCAGCCCCGCTAACACTGAAGCTTTCTTT. It specifies CASSPANTEAFF. Supplemented by reference TRBV5-4 and TRBJ1-1, the full variable domain reads ETGVTQSPTHLIKTRGQQVTLRCSSQSGHNTVSWYQQALGQGPQFIFQYYREEENGRGNFPPRFSGLQFPNYSSELNVNALELDDSALYLCASSPANTEAFFGQGTRLTVV.

The V gene is TRBV27, the J gene TRBJ1-1; D is possibly TRBD1 (5 bases). The CDR3 sequence is 14 residues long. Between the trimmed V and J ends, which lost 4 bases and 4 bases, there was a span of 13 bases. Per the germline V gene, CDR1 is MNHEY and CDR2 is SMNVEV (reference sequence). The CDR3 protein is CASSWGVRVTEAFF. Written as DNA, the CDR3 is TGTGCCAGCAGTTGGGGGGTAAGGGTCACTGAAGCTTTCTTT.

This clone was seen just once. The chain couples TRBV5-4 to TRBJ2-3; D perhaps matches TRBD1 (7 bases). The CDR3 has 17 amino acids. Germline-derived CDR1 and CDR2 are SGHNT and YYREEE (reference sequence). Trimming stripped 4 bases from V and 0 bases from J, with 18 bases between. This CDR3 reads CASSPGGSRGSTDTQYF. The CDR3 DNA is TGTGCCAGCAGCCCAGGGGGGAGTAGAGGGAGCACAGATACGCAGTATTTT. The variable domain in full, with the rest retrieved from reference TRBV5-4 and TRBJ2-3, is ETGVTQSPTHLIKTRGQQVTLRCSSQSGHNTVSWYQQALGQGPQFIFQYYREEENGRGNFPPRFSGLQFPNYSSELNVNALELDDSALYLCASSPGGSRGSTDTQYFGPGTRLTVL.

This clone was observed once. The chain carries TRBV7-2 and TRBJ2-1; a possible D gene is TRBD2 (6 bases). Germline CDR1 and CDR2: SGHTA and FQGNSA. V gave up 7 bases and J gave up 2 bases, with 12 bases separating them. This CDR3 comprises 14 residues. CDR3 residues: CASIPGLAYNEQFF. Here the CDR3 DNA reads TGTGCCAGCATCCCGGGACTTGCCTACAATGAGCAGTTCTTC.

CDR3 nucleotides: TGCAGCGTTGAAAGGGACAGGTCGAGCTCTGGAAACACCATATATTTT. Translation gives CSVERDRSSSGNTIYF. The J gene is TRBJ1-3, the V gene TRBV29-1; TRBD1 matches at 8 bases. Germline V lookup: CDR1 SQVTM, CDR2 ANQGSEA. This CDR3 is 16 amino acids long. V shed 2 bases and J 0 bases; nucleotides not matched to a gene: 6.

This chain uses TRBV24-1 with TRBJ2-2; D is uncertain. Trimming pared 3 bases from V and 6 bases from J, leaving 7 bases between. Germline assignment: CDR1 KGHDR and CDR2 SFDVKD. The CDR3 totals 13 residues. The CDR3 DNA reads as TGTGCCACCAGTGATACCGTCGCCGGGGAGCTGTTTTTT. It encodes CATSDTVAGELFF.

The chain carries TRBV19 and TRBJ1-5; the match to TRBD1 covers 7 bases. The germline V gene encodes CDR1 LNHDA and CDR2 SQIVND (reference sequence). V lost 5 bases and J lost 0; bases outside the gene matches: 4. This CDR3 has 15 amino acids. The CDR3 here is CASSATGDSNQPQHF. In DNA, the CDR3 is TGTGCCAGTAGTGCTACAGGGGATAGCAATCAGCCCCAGCATTTT.

The chain uses TRBV24-1 and TRBJ2-7, with D unresolved. Germline V gene lookup returns CDR1 KGHDR and CDR2 SFDVKD. The CDR3 covers 11 residues. V was clipped by 9 bases and J by 4 bases, with 9 bases between them. The CDR3 loop reads CATSDQYEQYF. In DNA form, the CDR3 reads TGTGCCACCTCTGACCAGTACGAGCAGTACTTC.

CDR3 DNA: TGTGCCAGCAGTGGATGGGACAGGGACTATGGCTACACCTTC. Its translation: CASSGWDRDYGYTF. This chain joins TRBV2 and TRBJ1-2, with TRBD1 identical over 9 bases. V dropped 4 bases and J dropped 3; count of bases not matched to a gene: 3. The germline V gene encodes CDR1 SNHLY and CDR2 FYNNEI. This CDR3 has 14 amino acids.

This chain joins TRBV5-1 and TRBJ1-4; TRBD1 is a possible D gene (6 bases). CDR1 and CDR2 from the germline V gene are SGHRS and YFSETQ. Between the trimmed V and J ends, which lost 8 bases and 0 bases, there was a span of 14 bases. The length of the CDR3 is 15 residues. The CDR3 DNA reads TGCGCCAGTAGATTAAAGGGGGCAACTAATGAAAAACTGTTTTTT. Its protein product is CASRLKGATNEKLFF.

This clone has a handful of counts. The rearrangement links TRBV7-8 to TRBJ2-7; D could derive from TRBD1 or TRBD2 (5 bases each). The CDR3 totals 17 residues. V was clipped by 1 base and J by 2 bases, with 18 bases between them. The germline V gene has CDR1 SGHVS and CDR2 FQNEAQ. The CDR3 DNA reads as TGTGCCAGCAGCTTAGGAGGGACCCCATATAAGACCTACGAGCAGTACTTC. Translated: CASSLGGTPYKTYEQYF.

The chain carries TRBV12-3 or TRBV12-4 and TRBJ1-1; D is possibly TRBD1 (6 bases). This CDR3 contains 13 residues. V dropped 8 bases and J dropped 9 bases, with 19 bases sitting between them. CDR3 region: CASARTEGIQAFF. The CDR3 DNA is TGTGCCAGCGCGCGGACAGAAGGTATTCAAGCTTTCTTT.

V is TRBV28 and J is TRBJ1-6, with D possibly TRBD1 on 6 matching bases. This CDR3 is 16 amino acids long. Germline CDR1 and CDR2: MDHEN and SYDVKM. Trimming removed 9 bases at V and 5 bases at J, with 20 bases between. CDR3 in DNA: TGTGCCAGTTCCTTCCGGACAGACACCCATAATTCACCCCTCCACTTT. Amino acid sequence: CASSFRTDTHNSPLHF.

The sample holds a few counts of this clone. V gene TRBV3-1 (or the pseudogene TRBV3-2) combines with J gene TRBJ2-7, with a weak D call TRBD1 (5 bases). CDR3 length: 13 residues. V was clipped by 0 bases and J by 13 bases, with 16 bases between them. Germline V CDR1 and CDR2: LGHDT, YNNKEL (reference sequence). For the CDR3, the DNA is TGTGCCAGCAGCCAAGATCGGGCAGGGCATAGATACTTC. This encodes CASSQDRAGHRYF.

The genes are TRBV19 and TRBJ1-3; TRBD1 agrees at 10 bases. This CDR3 contains 16 residues. V lost 5 bases, J lost 0 bases, and 4 bases stayed unmatched. CDR1 is LNHDA and CDR2 is SQIVND in the germline V gene (reference sequence). The CDR3 region has the DNA TGTGCCAGTAGTCTCGGGACAGGGGTCTCTGGAAACACCATATATTTT. Its protein product is CASSLGTGVSGNTIYF.

The chain combines TRBV2 with TRBJ1-1, with TRBD1 as a possible D gene (5 bases). Trimming removed 9 bases at V and 3 bases at J, with 14 bases between. From germline, CDR1 is SNHLY and CDR2 FYNNEI. CDR3 length: 13 amino acids. CDR3 coding DNA: TGTGCCAGGCTGACGAGGGGTGACACTGAAGCTTTCTTT. As protein: CARLTRGDTEAFF.

This clone was seen many times. V is TRBV6-2 or TRBV6-3 and J is TRBJ1-1; D is unclear. V lost 2 bases, J lost 1 base, and 14 bases lay in between. CDR1 and CDR2 (germline): MNHEY, SVGEGT. The CDR3 extends over 16 amino acids. CDR3: CASSYPFRQRNTEAFF. Written as DNA, the CDR3 is TGTGCCAGCAGTTACCCGTTTCGGCAAAGGAACACTGAAGCTTTCTTT.

The J gene is TRBJ2-1, the V gene TRBV11-3; TRBD2 matches at 15 bases. Germline V gene data show CDR1 as SGHNT and CDR2 as YENEEA. Germline trimming cut 5 bases from V and 8 bases from J; bases unmatched to any gene: 7. CDR3 size: 16 residues. The CDR3 protein is CASSTKGLAGGHEQFF. DNA of the CDR3: TGTGCCAGCAGCACAAAGGGACTAGCGGGGGGTCATGAGCAGTTCTTC.

This chain uses TRBV7-3 with TRBJ2-3; D perhaps matches TRBD2 (5 bases). This CDR3 contains 15 residues. Germline lookup yields CDR1 SGHTA and CDR2 FQGTGA. V dropped 5 bases and J dropped 3 bases, with 15 bases sitting between them. CDR3 DNA: TGTGCCAGCAGCCCCCACGGGAAGGTAACAGATACGCAGTATTTT. This sequence encodes CASSPHGKVTDTQYF.

The CDR3 is CASSQSPPTSGLRNQPQHF. The CDR3 nucleotides read TGTGCCAGCTCACAAAGCCCTCCAACTTCAGGGCTCCGCAATCAGCCCCAGCATTTT. The chain combines TRBV18 with TRBJ1-5, with TRBD1 as a possible D gene (5 bases). Per the germline V gene, CDR1 is KGHSH and CDR2 is LQKENI. The CDR3 is 19 amino acids. V dropped 4 bases and J dropped 2 bases, with 24 bases sitting between them.

The V and J genes are TRBV19 and TRBJ2-2; D could derive from TRBD1 or TRBD2 (6 bases each). CDR3 length: 15 residues. Trimming left V 5 bases short and J 5 bases short, with 15 bases between. Looked up from germline, CDR1 is LNHDA and CDR2 is SQIVND (reference sequence). The DNA for the CDR3 is TGTGCCAGTAGTCCGGTGGGGGGCAGGACCGGGGAGCTGTTTTTT. Translation: CASSPVGGRTGELFF.

The chain couples TRBV6-5 to TRBJ2-4; 9 nucleotides agree with TRBD1. With V trimmed by 6 bases and J by 6 bases, 9 bases remained unmatched. Per the germline V gene, CDR1 is MNHEY and CDR2 is SVGAGI. CDR3 length: 15 amino acids. This CDR3 reads CASSSPGQGVNIQYF. For the CDR3, the DNA is TGTGCCAGCAGCTCTCCGGGACAGGGTGTAAACATTCAGTACTTC.